These T cell receptor beta chains were read from a single sample in a study of early T cells in non-severe SARS-CoV-2 infection. TCRdb passed the 5' RACE reads through MiXCR, listing each CDR3 protein once. The table records 75,000 to 90,000 distinct CDR3 sequences, approximately 15% of them present only once. The sequenced material came from whole blood. These TCRs come from an adult who was a healthcare worker with PCR-confirmed SARS-CoV-2 infection or an uninfected control (not recorded which). Both conserved end residues are part of each CDR3. The D gene is left open where the match is weak. Clone size is given for some rows only: seen once, a few or many times, or a class if the clone is expanded.

V gene	D gene	clone size	J gene	CDR3 protein	CDR3 DNA
TRBV27	TRBD1	few	TRBJ2-7	CASSFRTGASEQYF	TGTGCCAGCAGTTTCAGGACAGGGGCATCCGAGCAGTACTTC
TRBV18	NA	NA	TRBJ1-6	CASSLATGSYNSPLHF	TGTGCCAGCTCCCTGGCGACAGGTTCCTATAATTCACCCCTCCACTTT
TRBV9	TRBD2	few	TRBJ2-3	CASSGEGLGDTQYF	TGTGCCAGCAGCGGGGAGGGCCTCGGGGATACGCAGTATTTT
TRBV9	TRBD2	few	TRBJ2-5	CASSATSARNQETQYF	TGTGCCAGCAGCGCCACTAGCGCAAGGAATCAAGAGACCCAGTACTTC
TRBV10-2	NA	few	TRBJ1-5	CASRTEGGQPQHF	TGCGCCAGCCGAACCGAAGGGGGGCAGCCCCAGCATTTT
TRBV7-2	TRBD1	few	TRBJ2-3	CASSSKGATSTDTQYF	TGTGCCAGCAGCTCGAAGGGGGCTACAAGCACAGATACGCAGTATTTT
TRBV6-6	TRBD1	few	TRBJ1-2	CASSTRRDRAWNGYTF	TGTGCCAGCAGTACGCGCCGGGACAGGGCTTGGAACGGCTACACCTTC
TRBV5-4	NA	NA	TRBJ2-7	CASSLDPGTAYEQYF	TGTGCCAGCAGCTTGGACCCGGGAACGGCCTACGAGCAGTACTTC
TRBV19	NA	few	TRBJ2-2	CASSKTYGELFF	TGTGCCAGTAGTAAGACGTACGGGGAGCTGTTTTTT
TRBV7-9	TRBD2	few	TRBJ2-4	CASSLVPGGQYF	TGTGCCAGCAGCTTAGTCCCGGGAGGGCAGTACTTC
TRBV29-1	NA	few	TRBJ2-3	CSASKGVTDTQYF	TGCAGCGCCAGCAAGGGGGTCACAGATACGCAGTATTTT
TRBV2	NA	NA	TRBJ1-1	CASSAGGGTEAFF	TGTGCCAGCAGTGCGGGGGGCGGCACTGAAGCTTTCTTT
TRBV20-1	NA	few	TRBJ2-7	CSAGGTGGLAYEQYF	TGCAGTGCTGGAGGCACGGGCGGGCTGGCCTACGAGCAGTACTTC
TRBV6-2/TRBV6-3	NA	NA	TRBJ2-7	CASSGTSYEQYF	TGTGCCAGCAGTGGGACGTCCTACGAGCAGTACTTC
TRBV10-3	NA	few	TRBJ1-5	CAIGPDNQPQHF	TGTGCCATCGGTCCAGACAATCAGCCCCAGCATTTT
TRBV28	NA	NA	TRBJ2-1	CASSSLGGQFF	TGTGCCAGCAGTTCCCTAGGGGGGCAGTTCTTC
TRBV4-1	NA	few	TRBJ1-1	CASSQQGGLGAFF	TGCGCCAGCAGCCAGCAAGGGGGATTGGGGGCTTTCTTT
TRBV7-2	TRBD2	many	TRBJ2-7	CASSSVSGNYEQYF	TGTGCCAGCAGCTCAGTAAGCGGGAACTACGAGCAGTACTTC
TRBV10-3	NA	NA	TRBJ1-2	CAISEPTRGTVYGYTF	TGTGCCATCAGTGAGCCCACAAGGGGCACGGTTTATGGCTACACCTTC
TRBV4-2	NA	few	TRBJ2-3	CASRHLLRTGLTTDTQYF	TGTGCCAGCAGGCACCTCCTCCGGACGGGGCTTACCACAGATACGCAGTATTTT
TRBV9	NA	few	TRBJ2-3	CASSYGRGSTDTQYF	TGTGCCAGCAGCTACGGTCGGGGGAGCACAGATACGCAGTATTTT
TRBV18	NA	NA	TRBJ2-1	CASSPSANEQFF	TGTGCCAGCTCACCATCAGCGAATGAGCAGTTCTTC
TRBV5-1	TRBD1	NA	TRBJ2-7	CASSQDPGQSYEQYF	TGCGCCAGCAGTCAGGACCCGGGACAGTCCTACGAGCAGTACTTC
TRBV12-3/TRBV12-4	NA	few	TRBJ1-2	CASSASGAPFYGYTF	TGTGCCAGCAGTGCCTCAGGGGCCCCATTCTATGGCTACACCTTC
TRBV5-5	NA	few	TRBJ1-2	CASSRDRNRYGYTF	TGTGCCAGCAGCCGAGACAGAAATCGGTATGGCTACACCTTC
TRBV3-1	NA	many	TRBJ1-5	CASSFGQSNQPQHF	TGTGCCAGCAGCTTCGGACAAAGCAATCAGCCCCAGCATTTT
TRBV11-1	NA	NA	TRBJ2-5	CASSLVASRQETQYF	TGTGCCAGCAGCTTAGTGGCCAGCAGACAAGAGACCCAGTACTTC
TRBV7-9	NA	many	TRBJ2-1	CASSYSGAGRSNEQFF	TGTGCCAGCAGCTATTCCGGGGCGGGTAGATCAAATGAGCAGTTCTTC
TRBV28	TRBD2	many	TRBJ2-1	CASSLEALQLAGGNNEQFF	TGTGCCAGCAGTTTAGAAGCCCTCCAACTAGCGGGAGGGAACAATGAGCAGTTCTTC
TRBV9	NA	few	TRBJ2-1	CASSVDGNEQFF	TGTGCCAGCAGCGTAGACGGCAATGAGCAGTTCTTC
TRBV20-1	NA	NA	TRBJ2-3	CSASQGTFVTDTQYF	TGCAGTGCTAGCCAGGGGACTTTCGTCACAGATACGCAGTATTTT
TRBV7-3	NA	NA	TRBJ2-1	CASSLTRTNNEQFF	TGTGCCAGCAGCTTAACAAGGACCAACAATGAGCAGTTCTTC
TRBV5-5	NA	few	TRBJ2-7	CASSSQYEQYF	TGTGCCAGCAGCTCCCAATACGAGCAGTACTTC
TRBV6-6	NA	few	TRBJ2-6	CASSYLRTARSGANVLTF	TGTGCCAGCAGTTACCTTCGGACGGCCCGCTCTGGGGCCAACGTCCTGACTTTC
TRBV27	NA	NA	TRBJ2-5	CASSTDTSETQYF	TGTGCCAGCAGTACGGACACCTCGGAGACCCAGTACTTC
TRBV29-1	TRBD1	NA	TRBJ2-1	CSVEGIGTAVNEQFF	TGCAGCGTTGAAGGAATCGGGACAGCCGTCAATGAGCAGTTCTTC
TRBV20-1	TRBD2	many	TRBJ2-7	CSAPSGPSHEQYF	TGCAGTGCCCCTAGCGGACCTTCCCACGAGCAGTACTTC
TRBV6-1	NA	NA	TRBJ2-1	CASGLSSYNEQFF	TGTGCCAGCGGGCTAAGCTCCTACAATGAGCAGTTCTTC
TRBV28	TRBD1	few	TRBJ1-1	CASSLTQGRTEAFF	TGTGCCAGCAGCTTAACACAGGGGAGGACTGAAGCTTTCTTT
TRBV7-2	NA	NA	TRBJ2-3	CASSPKRYTDTQYF	TGTGCCAGCAGCCCCAAGCGGTACACAGATACGCAGTATTTT
TRBV2	NA	NA	TRBJ1-5	CASSILTASNQPQHF	TGTGCCAGCAGTATTTTAACAGCAAGCAATCAGCCCCAGCATTTT
TRBV11-1	NA	many	TRBJ1-1	CASSLGQIHTEAFF	TGTGCCAGCAGCCTTGGACAGATTCACACTGAAGCTTTCTTT
TRBV28	NA	few	TRBJ2-7	CASSSGDEQYF	TGTGCCAGCAGTTCCGGGGACGAGCAGTACTTC
TRBV28	TRBD1	few	TRBJ1-2	CASSRGQGRDGYTF	TGTGCCAGCAGCAGGGGACAGGGGAGGGATGGCTACACCTTC
TRBV13	NA	few	TRBJ2-1	CASSLEPLNEQFF	TGTGCCAGCAGCTTAGAACCGCTCAATGAGCAGTTCTTC
TRBV7-6	NA	many	TRBJ2-7	CASSLNRYSYEQYF	TGTGCCAGCAGCTTAAATAGGTACTCCTACGAGCAGTACTTC
TRBV28	NA	NA	TRBJ2-1	CASSPSQRGYNEQFF	TGTGCCAGCAGCCCCAGTCAGAGAGGGTACAATGAGCAGTTCTTC
TRBV3-1	NA	few	TRBJ1-6	CASSHGPANSPLHF	TGTGCCAGCAGCCACGGGCCAGCGAATTCACCCCTCCACTTT
TRBV3-1	NA	NA	TRBJ1-1	CASSQLLRNTEAFF	TGTGCCAGCAGCCAACTTCTGCGGAACACTGAAGCTTTCTTT
TRBV11-2	NA	NA	TRBJ2-3	CASSTGQFFTDTQYF	TGTGCCAGCAGCACCGGACAGTTCTTCACAGATACGCAGTATTTT
TRBV7-8	NA	NA	TRBJ1-5	CASSAGHLSNQPQHF	TGTGCCAGCAGCGCGGGACATCTTAGCAATCAGCCCCAGCATTTT
TRBV11-2	TRBD2	many	TRBJ2-7	CASSLVLAGAYEQYF	TGTGCCAGCAGCTTAGTATTAGCGGGAGCATACGAGCAGTACTTC
TRBV14	NA	few	TRBJ1-6	CASSQDLQSNSPLHF	TGTGCCAGCAGCCAGGATCTGCAGTCTAATTCACCCCTCCACTTT
TRBV12-3/TRBV12-4	TRBD2	many	TRBJ2-3	CASSLRSGGDTQYF	TGTGCCAGCAGTCTGAGGAGCGGGGGAGATACGCAGTATTTT